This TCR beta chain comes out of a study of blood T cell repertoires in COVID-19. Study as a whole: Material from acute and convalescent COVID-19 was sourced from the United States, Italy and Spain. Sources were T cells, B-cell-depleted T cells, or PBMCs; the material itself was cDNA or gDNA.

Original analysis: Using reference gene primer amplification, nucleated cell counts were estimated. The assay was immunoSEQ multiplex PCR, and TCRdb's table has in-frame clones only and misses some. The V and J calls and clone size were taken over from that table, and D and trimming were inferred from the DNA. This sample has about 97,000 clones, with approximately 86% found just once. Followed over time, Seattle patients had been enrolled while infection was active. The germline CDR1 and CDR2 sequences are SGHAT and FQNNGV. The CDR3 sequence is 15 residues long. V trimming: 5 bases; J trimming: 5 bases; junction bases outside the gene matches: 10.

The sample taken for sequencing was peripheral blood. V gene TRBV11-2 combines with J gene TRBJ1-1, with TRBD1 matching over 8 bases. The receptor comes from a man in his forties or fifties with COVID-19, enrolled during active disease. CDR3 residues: CASSLQQGETTEAFF. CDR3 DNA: TGTGCCAGCAGCCTACAACAGGGGGAAACGACTGAAGCTTTCTTT.